This paragraph reports one T cell receptor beta chain. The data were obtained in a study of blood T cell repertoires in COVID-19. The repertoire was sequenced with immunoSEQ multiplex PCR; TCRdb's copy has only in-frame clones and lacks some. The profile shows about 210,000 clones, around 90% of them singletons. Participants came from some 26 US areas, aged about 18 to 89 years. Germline trimming cut 5 bases from V and 0 bases from J; bases unmatched to any gene: 13. This CDR3 region has 19 residues. Germline CDR1 reads MDHEN; CDR2 reads SYDVKM. The chain carries TRBV28 and TRBJ2-2; 9 bases match TRBD1. This clonotype was sampled from a woman between 18 and 30 years old who had recovered from COVID-19. The sample taken for sequencing was PBMCs or T cells enriched from blood (not recorded which). The CDR3 loop reads CASSRAGQGLPANTGELFF. CDR3 nucleotide sequence: TGTGCCAGCAGTCGAGCCGGACAGGGGCTCCCCGCGAACACCGGGGAGCTGTTTTTT.